The clone carrying this TCR beta chain was recorded only once. The sample belongs to a study of blood T cell repertoires in COVID-19. Study at large: Spain, Italy and the United States supplied samples that represented acute and convalescent COVID-19. Sample material is recorded as cDNA or gDNA derived from T cells, B-cell-depleted T cells, or PBMCs.

J gave up 4 bases and V 3 bases, and 8 bases lay outside the gene matches. Germline V lookup: CDR1 KGHSH, CDR2 LQKENI. There are 15 residues in the CDR3. Source study methods: Estimated nucleated cell counts came from reference gene primer amplification. Profiling relied on immunoSEQ multiplex PCR, and the TCRdb table lists in-frame clones only, not all of them. From that table come the V and J calls and clone size; the DNA was used to work out D and trimming. The top ten hold about 2.2% of the sample, which has 100,000 or so clones, 80% to 95% seen once. The sample was peripheral blood. The receptor comes from a man aged 45-65 years with active COVID-19. The chain carries TRBV18 and TRBJ1-2, with TRBD1 identical over 7 bases. The CDR3 is CASSPRTGRSYGYTF. As DNA, the CDR3 is TGTGCCAGCTCACCCCGGACAGGAAGAAGCTATGGCTACACCTTC.